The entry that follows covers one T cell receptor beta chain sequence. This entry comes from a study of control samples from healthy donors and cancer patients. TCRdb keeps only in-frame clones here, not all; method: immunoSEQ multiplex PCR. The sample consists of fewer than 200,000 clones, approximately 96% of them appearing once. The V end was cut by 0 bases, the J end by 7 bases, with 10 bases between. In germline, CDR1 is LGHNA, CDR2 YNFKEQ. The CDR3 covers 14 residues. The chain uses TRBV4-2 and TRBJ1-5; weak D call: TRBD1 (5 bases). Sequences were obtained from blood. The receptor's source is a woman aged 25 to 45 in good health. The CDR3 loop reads CASSQDGGVQPQHF. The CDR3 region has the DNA TGTGCCAGCAGCCAAGATGGAGGGGTGCAGCCCCAGCATTTT.